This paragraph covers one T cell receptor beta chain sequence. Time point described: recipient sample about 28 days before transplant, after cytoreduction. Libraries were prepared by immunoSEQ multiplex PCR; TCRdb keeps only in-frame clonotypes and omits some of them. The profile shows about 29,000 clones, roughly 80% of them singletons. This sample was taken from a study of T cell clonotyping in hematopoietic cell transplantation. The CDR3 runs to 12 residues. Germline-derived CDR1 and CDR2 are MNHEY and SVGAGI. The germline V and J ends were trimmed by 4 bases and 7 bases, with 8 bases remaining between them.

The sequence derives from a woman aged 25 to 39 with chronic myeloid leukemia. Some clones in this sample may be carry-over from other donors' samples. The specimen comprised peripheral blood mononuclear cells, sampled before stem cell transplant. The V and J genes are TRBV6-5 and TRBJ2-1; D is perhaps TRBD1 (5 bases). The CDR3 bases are TGTGCCAGCAGTTTAGGGGCGAATGAGCAGTTCTTC. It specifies CASSLGANEQFF.